The present TCR beta chain was sequenced within a study of T cells in Graves' hyperthyroidism and ophthalmopathy. Each ophthalmopathy patient scored at least 3 on the Clinical Activity Score and at least 4 on NOSPECS grade, with duration under 3 months. This CDR3 comprises 14 residues. Looked up from germline, CDR1 is GTSNPN and CDR2 is SVGIG (reference sequence). V lost 5 bases and J 0 bases, leaving 11 bases between the germline ends. Amplified TCR beta CDR3 regions came from RNA transcripts. During a first-round RT-PCR of the TCR CDR3, the HTBI primer set was used. TCRdb reanalysed the multiplex PCR reads using MiXCR and keeps one entry per CDR3 protein. Found here are hundreds of thousands of distinct CDR3 sequences, about 14% of them singletons; the top ten hold 13%.

The clonotype originates from a man younger than 30 with Graves' ophthalmopathy. Sequencing was done on a sample of blood. This chain links TRBV30 with TRBJ1-3; a possible D gene is TRBD1 (5 bases). The CDR3 sequence is CAWGQGGSGNTIYF. CDR3 DNA: TGTGCCTGGGGCCAGGGCGGCTCTGGAAACACCATATATTTT. Full variable domain (outside the CDR3, taken from reference TRBV30 and TRBJ1-3): SQTIHQWPATLVQPVGSPLSLECTVEGTSNPNLYWYRQAAGRGLQLLFYSVGIGQISSEVPQNLSASRPQDRQFILSSKKLLLSDSGFYLCAWGQGGSGNTIYFGEGSWLTVV.